This paragraph reports one T cell receptor (beta chain). This sample was taken from a study of T cell changes during pregnancy in multiple sclerosis. The table came from immunoSEQ multiplex PCR; TCRdb's copy has only in-frame clones and leaves some out. The sample shows around 57,000 clones, about 88% of them seen only once. The junction had 5 bases not matched to a gene; V was cut back by 4 bases and J by 5 bases. In germline, CDR1 is GTSNPN, CDR2 SVGIG (reference sequence). This CDR3 is built from 14 residues. This sequence was found in a female donor with multiple sclerosis, enrolled in a pregnancy study. The sequenced sample was peripheral blood, obtained in the first trimester of pregnancy. V is TRBV30 and J is TRBJ2-1; 10 bases are shared with TRBD1. In nucleotides, the CDR3 is TGTGCCTGGACGAAGGGGACAGGGGACAATGAGCAGTTCTTC. Encoded protein: CAWTKGTGDNEQFF.